Here is one T cell receptor beta chain with its context. Its antigen is unknown. The sample originates from a study of cytomegalovirus exposure and HLA in healthy donors. Study-wide context: Among about 400 genotyped donors, about 80% fell in the Caucasian-associated ancestry cluster. General study points: The classifier, whose performance was assessed in both the original and validation cohorts, reportedly diagnosed cytomegalovirus status with high specificity and sensitivity.

The CDR3 covers 15 residues. Losses at the gene ends were 0 bases for V and 6 bases for J; bases not matched to a gene: 5. Germline CDR1 and CDR2: SGHRS and YFSETQ. Both 60 Vbeta primers and 13 Jbeta primers went into the PCR. Here immunoSEQ multiplex PCR was the method, and the copy in TCRdb shows in-frame clones only, minus some. In the table there are about 210,000 clones, over 75% of which are singletons. The chain links TRBV5-1 to TRBJ2-3; 9 nucleotides match TRBD2. The TCR comes from a woman aged 45-65 years in good health and CMV-seropositive. Input material: PBMCs. CDR3 sequence reads: CASSLGGGGPDTQYF. The CDR3 DNA reads as TGCGCCAGCAGCTTGGGCGGGGGGGGCCCTGATACGCAGTATTTT.